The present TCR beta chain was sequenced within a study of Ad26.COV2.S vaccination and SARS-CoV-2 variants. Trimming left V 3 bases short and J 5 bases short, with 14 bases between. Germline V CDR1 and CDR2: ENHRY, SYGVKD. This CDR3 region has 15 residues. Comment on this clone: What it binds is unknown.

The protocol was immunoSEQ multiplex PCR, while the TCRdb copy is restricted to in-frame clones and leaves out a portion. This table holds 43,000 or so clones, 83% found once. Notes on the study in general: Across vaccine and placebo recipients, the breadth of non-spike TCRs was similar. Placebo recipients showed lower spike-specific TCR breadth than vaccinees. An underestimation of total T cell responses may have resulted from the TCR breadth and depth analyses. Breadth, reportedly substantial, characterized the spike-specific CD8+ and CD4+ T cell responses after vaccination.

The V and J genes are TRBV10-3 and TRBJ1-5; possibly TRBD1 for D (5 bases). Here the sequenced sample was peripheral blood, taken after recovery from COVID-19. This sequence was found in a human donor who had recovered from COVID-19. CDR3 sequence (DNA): TGTGCCATCAGTGAATCACGGGGAGGGGATCAGCCCCAGCATTTT. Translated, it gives CAISESRGGDQPQHF.